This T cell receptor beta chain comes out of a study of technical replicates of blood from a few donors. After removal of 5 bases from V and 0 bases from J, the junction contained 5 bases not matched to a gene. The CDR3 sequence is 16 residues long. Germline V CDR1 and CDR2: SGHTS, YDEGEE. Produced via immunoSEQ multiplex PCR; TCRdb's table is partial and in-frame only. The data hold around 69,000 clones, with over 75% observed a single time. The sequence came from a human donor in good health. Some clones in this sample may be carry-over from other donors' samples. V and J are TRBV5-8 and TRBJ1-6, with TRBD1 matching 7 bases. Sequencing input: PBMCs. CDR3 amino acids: CASSYRGNSYNSPLHF. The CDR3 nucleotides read TGTGCCAGCAGTTACAGGGGAAACTCCTATAATTCACCCCTCCACTTT.